The rows below give T cell receptor beta chains drawn from one sample of a study of blood T cell repertoires in COVID-19. Here immunoSEQ multiplex PCR was the method, and the copy in TCRdb shows in-frame clones only, minus some. The table lists approximately 220,000 clones, 87% of them singletons. The sequencing sample was made of PBMCs or T cells enriched from blood (not recorded which). The receptors here all came from a woman in her twenties or thirties with acute COVID-19. CDR3s include the opening cysteine and the closing phenylalanine or tryptophan. The D gene is left open where the match is weak. A row's size may be missing; if present it is once, few, many or a size class.

j_call clone_size d_call v_call cdr3_aa cdr3_nt
TRBJ1-1 NA TRBD1 TRBV11-2 CASRSIQGSSTEAFF TGTGCCAGCAGATCCATACAGGGGAGTTCCACTGAAGCTTTCTTT
TRBJ2-2 NA TRBD1 TRBV6-5 CASSPGTGIPGELFF TGTGCCAGCAGTCCCGGGACAGGGATCCCCGGGGAGCTGTTTTTT
TRBJ1-2 once NA TRBV4-1 CASSPRQANYGYTF TGCGCCAGCAGCCCTAGACAGGCGAACTATGGCTACACCTTC
TRBJ1-1 NA NA TRBV6-5 CASSQRQAYTEAFF TGTGCCAGCAGTCAACGGCAGGCCTACACTGAAGCTTTCTTT
TRBJ2-5 NA TRBD2 TRBV3-1/TRBV3-2 CASSQETSGGVQYF TGTGCCAGCAGCCAAGAGACTAGCGGGGGGGTCCAGTACTTC
TRBJ2-7 once TRBD1 TRBV6-5 CASSYSDRGSYEQYF TGTGCCAGCAGTTACTCCGACAGGGGCTCCTACGAGCAGTACTTC
TRBJ1-6 NA NA TRBV30 CAWSGPEGQGFNSPLHF TGTGCCTGGAGTGGGCCAGAGGGCCAAGGCTTCAATTCACCCCTCCACTTT
TRBJ1-1 once NA TRBV10-2 CASSESRWNTEAFF TGCGCCAGCAGTGAGTCGAGGTGGAACACTGAAGCTTTCTTT
TRBJ1-5 NA TRBD1 TRBV19 CASSSWAGGSRQPQHF TGTGCCAGTAGTTCATGGGCAGGGGGCTCAAGGCAGCCCCAGCATTTT
TRBJ2-3 once TRBD2 TRBV6-5 CASSLRLAPTDTQYF TGTGCCAGCAGTCTGCGACTAGCACCCACAGATACGCAGTATTTT
TRBJ2-3 NA NA TRBV3-1/TRBV3-2 CASSHTGTDTQYF TGTGCCAGCAGCCATACTGGTACAGATACGCAGTATTTT
TRBJ1-2 NA TRBD1 TRBV2 CASRGQGRYGYTF TGTGCCAGCAGGGGACAGGGGCGGTATGGCTACACCTTC
TRBJ2-2 NA TRBD2 TRBV15 CATSRLAGVPTGELFF TGTGCCACCAGCAGGCTAGCGGGGGTTCCCACCGGGGAGCTGTTTTTT
TRBJ1-2 NA TRBD1 TRBV11-2 CASSSSGTGNYGYTF TGTGCCAGCAGCTCCTCCGGGACAGGGAATTATGGCTACACCTTC
TRBJ2-7 NA TRBD1 TRBV7-8 CASRRGTGGFYEQYF TGTGCCAGTCGCCGAGGGACAGGCGGCTTCTACGAGCAGTACTTC
TRBJ2-3 NA TRBD2 TRBV7-2 CASRRGGITTDTQYF TGTGCCAGCAGACGCGGGGGAATAACCACAGATACGCAGTATTTT
TRBJ1-2 NA TRBD1 TRBV6-5 CASSYSTGNNGYTF TGTGCCAGCAGTTACTCGACAGGGAACAATGGCTACACCTTC
TRBJ1-5 NA NA TRBV6-6 CASGSGIQPQHF TGTGCCAGCGGGTCGGGGATCCAGCCCCAGCATTTT
TRBJ1-4 NA TRBD1 TRBV7-8 CASSSAQTGTGGEKLFF TGTGCCAGCAGCTCCGCGCAAACCGGGACAGGGGGGGAAAAACTGTTTTTT
TRBJ1-2 NA NA TRBV4-1 CASSPSEEFYGYTF TGCGCCAGCAGCCCCTCAGAGGAGTTTTATGGCTACACCTTC
TRBJ2-2 NA NA TRBV7-2 CASSSGQGSTGELFF TGTGCCAGCAGCTCAGGCCAGGGGAGCACCGGGGAGCTGTTTTTT
TRBJ1-1 NA NA TRBV5-6 CASSFQDTEAFF TGTGCCAGCAGTTTCCAGGACACTGAAGCTTTCTTT
TRBJ1-3 NA TRBD1 TRBV7-6 CASSPNVRGAENTIYF TGTGCCAGCAGCCCCAATGTCAGGGGGGCAGAAAACACCATATATTTT
TRBJ1-6 NA TRBD1 TRBV7-2 CASSPDEGQYSPLHF TGTGCCAGCAGCCCCGATGAGGGACAGTATTCACCCCTCCACTTT
TRBJ1-1 NA NA TRBV11-2 CASSEGGGWKAFF TGTGCCAGCAGCGAGGGAGGCGGCTGGAAGGCTTTCTTT
TRBJ1-5 once NA TRBV4-3 CASSQAQLPGGGANVQHF TGCGCCAGCAGCCAAGCACAACTGCCCGGCGGGGGCGCAAATGTCCAGCATTTT
TRBJ1-4 NA NA TRBV27 CASSPQGFTNEKLFF TGTGCCAGCAGTCCCCAGGGATTTACGAATGAAAAACTGTTTTTT
TRBJ1-2 NA NA TRBV12-3/TRBV12-4 CASSSGANYGYTF TGTGCCAGCAGTTCGGGGGCTAACTATGGCTACACCTTC
TRBJ1-4 NA TRBD1 TRBV7-6 CASSSQGANEKLFF TGTGCCAGCAGTTCTCAGGGGGCGAATGAAAAACTGTTTTTT
TRBJ2-2 once TRBD1 TRBV27 CASSKDREVTAGGELFF TGTGCCAGCAGCAAGGACAGGGAGGTCACGGCGGGTGGGGAGCTGTTTTTT
TRBJ2-3 once TRBD2 TRBV2 CASSTSGGAIDTQYF TGTGCCAGCAGTACTAGCGGGGGGGCTATAGATACGCAGTATTTT
TRBJ1-2 NA NA TRBV5-6 CASSLARDGYTF TGTGCCAGCAGCTTGGCCCGGGATGGCTACACCTTC
TRBJ2-3 NA TRBD2 TRBV10-1 CASSEARTSGDTDTQYF TGCGCCAGCAGTGAGGCTCGGACTAGCGGGGACACAGATACGCAGTATTTT
TRBJ2-3 NA NA TRBV9 CASSVEGLSSTDTQYF TGTGCCAGCAGCGTAGAGGGACTCTCGAGCACAGATACGCAGTATTTT
TRBJ1-1 NA NA TRBV7-9 CATEEGRMNTEAFF TGTGCCACCGAAGAGGGCAGAATGAACACTGAAGCTTTCTTT
TRBJ2-7 NA TRBD1 TRBV5-1 CASSRNSLGQTYEQYF TGCGCCAGCAGCCGGAACTCACTGGGACAGACCTACGAGCAGTACTTC
TRBJ1-5 NA TRBD1 TRBV19 CASSSLGTGGRQPQHF TGTGCCAGTAGTAGCCTAGGGACAGGGGGCCGTCAGCCCCAGCATTTT
TRBJ2-1 NA TRBD1 TRBV5-1 CASSLEGQIAYNEQFF TGCGCCAGCAGCTTGGAGGGACAGATAGCGTACAATGAGCAGTTCTTC